This T cell receptor beta chain was captured in a study of T-cell memory formation after mild COVID-19. Study-level findings and limits: Clones that contracted clustered mainly in CM and EM if CD4+ and in EMRA if CD8+. The SARS-CoV-2 specificity of second-wave clones reaching peak at day 37 remained unverified.

V was shortened by 4 bases and J by 1 base, with 14 bases between the two germline ends. Germline V CDR1 and CDR2: SGHRS, YFSETQ. The CDR3 totals 15 residues. To note about this clonotype: No antigen is known for it. This sequence may be a read error, since a much larger clone differs from it by one base.

TCRdb re-called the 5' RACE reads through MiXCR, storing one row per CDR3 protein. The table includes 400,000 to 500,000 distinct CDR3 sequences, about 20% detected once. This chain joins TRBV5-1 and TRBJ1-1; no clear D gene. The source is a young man who had mild COVID-19 (a few samples of this study predate the infection). Cell type and time point are not known. Sequencing used PBMCs or a T cell subset sorted from them (not recorded which). The CDR3 loop reads CASSAVGPSNTEAFF. DNA for the CDR3: TGCGCCAGCAGCGCAGTGGGCCCTTCGAACACTGAAGCTTTCTTT.